Here is one T cell receptor (beta chain) with its context. Assay: immunoSEQ multiplex PCR; the TCRdb copy retains only in-frame clones and omits some. The sample records 65,000 to 90,000 clones, 87% being singletons. Trimming removed 8 bases at V and 3 bases at J, with 14 bases between. Germline assignment: CDR1 MGHDK and CDR2 SYGVNS. The CDR3 covers 13 residues. This sample was included in a study of blood T cell repertoires in COVID-19. Study details: Whether acute or convalescent, the COVID-19 samples came from the United States, Italy and Spain. PBMCs, B-cell-depleted T cells, or T cells provided the cDNA or gDNA that made up the material.

This chain connects TRBV25-1 to TRBJ2-7, with TRBD2 as a possible D gene (5 bases). The sequence derives from a young man with acute or convalescent COVID-19. The sequenced sample was peripheral blood. DNA for the CDR3: TGTGCCAGCTCAGACTATCTCCTCTACGAGCAGTACTTC. Amino acids: CASSDYLLYEQYF.